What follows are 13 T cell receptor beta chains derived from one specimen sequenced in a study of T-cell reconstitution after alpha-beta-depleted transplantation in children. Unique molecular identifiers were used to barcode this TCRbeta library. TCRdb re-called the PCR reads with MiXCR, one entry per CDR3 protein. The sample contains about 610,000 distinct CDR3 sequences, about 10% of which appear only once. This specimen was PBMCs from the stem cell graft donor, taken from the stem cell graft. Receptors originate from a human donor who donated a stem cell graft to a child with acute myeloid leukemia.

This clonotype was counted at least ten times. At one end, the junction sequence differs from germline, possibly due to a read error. The CDR3 here is CASSLTGGYEQYF. CDR3 bases: TGTGCCAGCAGTTTGACAGGGGGATACGAGCAGTACTTC. This chain joins TRBV5-1 and TRBJ2-7; 9 positions agree with TRBD1. The CDR3 totals 13 residues. The germline CDR1 and CDR2 sequences are SGHRS and YFSETQ.

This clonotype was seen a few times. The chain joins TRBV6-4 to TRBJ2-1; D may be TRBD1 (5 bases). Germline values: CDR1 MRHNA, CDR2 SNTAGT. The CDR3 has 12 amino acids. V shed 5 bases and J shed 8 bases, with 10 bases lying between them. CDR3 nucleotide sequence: TGTGCCAGCAGTAATCTAGGGGATGAGCAGTTCTTC. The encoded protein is CASSNLGDEQFF.

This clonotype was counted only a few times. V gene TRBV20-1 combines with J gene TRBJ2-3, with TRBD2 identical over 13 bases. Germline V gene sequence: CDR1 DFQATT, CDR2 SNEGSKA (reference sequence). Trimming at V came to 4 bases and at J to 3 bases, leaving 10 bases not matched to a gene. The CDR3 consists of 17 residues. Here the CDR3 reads CSAIGLAGVLGTDTQYF. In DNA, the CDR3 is TGCAGTGCTATAGGACTAGCGGGGGTCCTTGGTACAGATACGCAGTATTTT.

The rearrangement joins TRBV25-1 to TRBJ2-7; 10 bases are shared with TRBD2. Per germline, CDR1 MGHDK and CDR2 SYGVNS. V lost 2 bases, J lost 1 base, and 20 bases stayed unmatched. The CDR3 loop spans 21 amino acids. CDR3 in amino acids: CASSEIPRRAGGKRGSYEQYF. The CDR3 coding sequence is TGTGCCAGCAGTGAAATCCCTCGGAGAGCGGGAGGGAAGCGCGGGTCCTACGAGCAGTACTTC.

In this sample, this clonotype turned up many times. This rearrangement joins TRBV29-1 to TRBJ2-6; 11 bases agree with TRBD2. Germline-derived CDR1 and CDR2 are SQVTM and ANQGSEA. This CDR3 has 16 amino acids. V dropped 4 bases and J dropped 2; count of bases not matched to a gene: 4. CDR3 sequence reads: CSVGLAGGTGANVLTF. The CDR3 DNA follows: TGCAGCGTTGGATTAGCGGGAGGGACTGGGGCCAACGTCCTGACTTTC.

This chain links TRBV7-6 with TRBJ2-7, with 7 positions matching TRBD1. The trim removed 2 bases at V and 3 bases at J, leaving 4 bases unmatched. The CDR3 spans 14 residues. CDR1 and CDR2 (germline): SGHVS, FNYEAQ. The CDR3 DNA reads TGTGCCAGCAGCTTAACAGGGGCAAGCTACGAGCAGTACTTC. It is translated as CASSLTGASYEQYF.

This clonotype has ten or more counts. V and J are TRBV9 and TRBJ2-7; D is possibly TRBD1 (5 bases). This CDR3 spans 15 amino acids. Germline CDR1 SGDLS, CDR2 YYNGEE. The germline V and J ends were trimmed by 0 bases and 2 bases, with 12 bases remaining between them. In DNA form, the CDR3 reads TGTGCCAGCAGCGTAGGAACAGGTTTTACCTACGAGCAGTACTTC. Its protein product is CASSVGTGFTYEQYF.

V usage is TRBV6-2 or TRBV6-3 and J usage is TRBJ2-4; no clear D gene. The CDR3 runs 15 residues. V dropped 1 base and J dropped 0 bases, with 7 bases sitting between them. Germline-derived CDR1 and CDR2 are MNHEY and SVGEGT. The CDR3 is CASSYYSLAKNIQYF. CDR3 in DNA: TGTGCCAGCAGTTACTACAGTCTAGCCAAAAACATTCAGTACTTC.

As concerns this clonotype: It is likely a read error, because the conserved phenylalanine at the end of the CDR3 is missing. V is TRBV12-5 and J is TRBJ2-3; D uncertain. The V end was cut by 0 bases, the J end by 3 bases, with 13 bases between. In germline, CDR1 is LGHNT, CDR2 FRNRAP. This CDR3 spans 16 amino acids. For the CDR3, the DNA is TGTGCTAGTGGTTTGGTAAATTGCGAGGAGACAGATACGCAGTATTGT. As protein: CASGLVNCEETDTQYC.

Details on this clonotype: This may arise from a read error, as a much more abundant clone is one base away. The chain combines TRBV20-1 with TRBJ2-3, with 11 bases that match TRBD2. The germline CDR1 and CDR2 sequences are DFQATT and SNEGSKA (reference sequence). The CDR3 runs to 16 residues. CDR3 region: CSARGIAGGPTDTQCF. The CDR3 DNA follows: TGCAGTGCTAGAGGTATAGCGGGAGGGCCGACAGATACGCAGTGTTTT.

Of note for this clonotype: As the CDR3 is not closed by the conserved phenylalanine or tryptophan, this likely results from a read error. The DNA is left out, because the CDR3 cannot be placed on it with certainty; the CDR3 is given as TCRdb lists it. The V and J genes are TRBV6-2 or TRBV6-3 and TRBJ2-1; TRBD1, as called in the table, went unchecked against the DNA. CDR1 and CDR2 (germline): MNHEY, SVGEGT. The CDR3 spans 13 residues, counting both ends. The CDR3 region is CASSPGARAREFC.

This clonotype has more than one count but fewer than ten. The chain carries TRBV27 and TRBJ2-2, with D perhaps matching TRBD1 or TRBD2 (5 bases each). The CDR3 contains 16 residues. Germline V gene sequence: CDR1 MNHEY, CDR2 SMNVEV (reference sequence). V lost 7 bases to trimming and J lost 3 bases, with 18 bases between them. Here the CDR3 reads CASTPRAGAYTGELFF. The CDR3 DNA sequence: TGTGCCAGCACCCCCCGGGCCGGGGCTTACACCGGGGAGCTGTTTTTT.

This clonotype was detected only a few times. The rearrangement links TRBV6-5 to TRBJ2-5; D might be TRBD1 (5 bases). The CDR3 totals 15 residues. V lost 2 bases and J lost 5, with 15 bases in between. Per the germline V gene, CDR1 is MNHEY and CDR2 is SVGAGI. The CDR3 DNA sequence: TGTGCCAGCAGTTACAGGTGGCACCCAGGGGAGACCCAGTACTTC. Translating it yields CASSYRWHPGETQYF.